This T cell receptor beta chain was profiled in a study of blood T cell repertoires in COVID-19. On the study more broadly: Acute and convalescent COVID-19 specimens originated in the United States, Italy and Spain.

Per the original data handling: Amplification from reference gene primers served as the basis for estimated nucleated cell counts. TCRdb's table, derived via immunoSEQ multiplex PCR, lists solely in-frame clones and lacks some. Clone size and V and J calls were adopted from that table, with D and trimming inferred from the DNA. The table has about 110,000 clones, 85% seen once. The ends lost 3 bases at V and 1 base at J; junction bases unmatched: 13. Germline V CDR1 and CDR2: GTSNPN, SVGIG (reference sequence). CDR3 length equals 17 residues. Sequencing input: peripheral blood. This chain joins TRBV30 and TRBJ2-5, with TRBD2 matching 8 bases. This clonotype was sampled from a man between 45 and 60 years old with acute or convalescent COVID-19. The CDR3 nucleotides read TGTGCCTGGAGAAGGGGGAAGAATAGCGGGGCCCAAGAGACCCAGTACTTC. The encoded protein is CAWRRGKNSGAQETQYF.